This TCR beta chain appears in the sequencing data of a study of blood T cell repertoires in COVID-19. Study details: The United States, Italy and Spain supplied acute and convalescent COVID-19 samples. PBMCs, B-cell-depleted T cells, or T cells provided the cDNA or gDNA that made up the material.

As handled by the study authors: Amplification of reference gene primers provided the estimated nucleated cell counts. TCRdb keeps only in-frame clones here, not all; method: immunoSEQ multiplex PCR. Clone size and the V and J calls come from that table; the DNA yielded D and trimming. The sample holds 150,000 to 200,000 clones, about 81% seen once. The CDR3 has 14 residues. Germline V gene data show CDR1 as MNHNY and CDR2 as SVGAGI (reference sequence). The ends were cut back, 7 bases at V and 7 bases at J, with 16 bases in the middle. V gene TRBV6-6 combines with J gene TRBJ1-4; no clear D gene. The origin of this receptor is a human donor in a cohort sampled during active COVID-19. The sample was peripheral blood. The CDR3 here is CASIMTPGSEKLFF. The CDR3 DNA reads as TGTGCCAGCATTATGACCCCGGGGAGTGAAAAACTGTTTTTT.